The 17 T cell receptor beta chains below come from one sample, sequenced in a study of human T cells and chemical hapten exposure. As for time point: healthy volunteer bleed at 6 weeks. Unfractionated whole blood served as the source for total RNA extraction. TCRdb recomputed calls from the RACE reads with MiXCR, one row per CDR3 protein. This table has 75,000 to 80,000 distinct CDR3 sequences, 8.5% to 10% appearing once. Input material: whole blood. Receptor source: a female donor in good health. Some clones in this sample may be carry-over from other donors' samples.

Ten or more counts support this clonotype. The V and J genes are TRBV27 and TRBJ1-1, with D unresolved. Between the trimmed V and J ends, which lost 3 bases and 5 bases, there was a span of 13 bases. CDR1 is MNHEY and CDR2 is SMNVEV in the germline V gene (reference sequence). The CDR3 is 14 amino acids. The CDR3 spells CASSFYGERTEAFF. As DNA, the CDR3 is TGTGCCAGCAGTTTTTATGGGGAGCGGACTGAAGCTTTCTTT.

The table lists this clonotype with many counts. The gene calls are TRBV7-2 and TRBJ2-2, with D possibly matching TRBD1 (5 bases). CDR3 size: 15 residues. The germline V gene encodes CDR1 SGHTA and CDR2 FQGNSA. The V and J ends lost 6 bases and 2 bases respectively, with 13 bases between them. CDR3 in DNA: TGTGCCAGCAGTTTTGACAGATATAACACCGGGGAGCTGTTTTTT. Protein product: CASSFDRYNTGELFF.

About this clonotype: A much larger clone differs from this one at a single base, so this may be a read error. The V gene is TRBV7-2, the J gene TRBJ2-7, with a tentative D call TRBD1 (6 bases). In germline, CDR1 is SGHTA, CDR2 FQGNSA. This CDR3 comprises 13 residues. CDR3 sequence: CVSSTEGDRRQYF. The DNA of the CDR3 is TGTGTCAGCAGCACAGAGGGGGATAGGCGGCAGTACTTC.

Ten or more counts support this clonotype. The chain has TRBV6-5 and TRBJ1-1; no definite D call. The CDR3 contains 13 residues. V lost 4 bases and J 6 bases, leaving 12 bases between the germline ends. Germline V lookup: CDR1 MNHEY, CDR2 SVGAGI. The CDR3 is CASSFPGKPEAFF. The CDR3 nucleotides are TGTGCCAGCAGTTTCCCCGGCAAACCTGAAGCTTTCTTT.

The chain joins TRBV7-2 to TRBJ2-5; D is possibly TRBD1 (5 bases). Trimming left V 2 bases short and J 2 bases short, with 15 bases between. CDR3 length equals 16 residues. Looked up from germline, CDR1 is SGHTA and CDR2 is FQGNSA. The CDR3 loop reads CASSLTLDREQETQYF. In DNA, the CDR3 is TGTGCCAGCAGCTTAACCTTAGACAGAGAGCAAGAGACCCAGTACTTC.

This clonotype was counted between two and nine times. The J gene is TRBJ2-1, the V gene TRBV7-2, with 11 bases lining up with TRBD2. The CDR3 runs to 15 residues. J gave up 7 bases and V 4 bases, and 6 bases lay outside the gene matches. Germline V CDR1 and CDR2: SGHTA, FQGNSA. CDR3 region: CASSSHSGGANEQFF. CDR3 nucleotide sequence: TGTGCCAGCAGCTCCCATAGCGGGGGGGCTAATGAGCAGTTCTTC.

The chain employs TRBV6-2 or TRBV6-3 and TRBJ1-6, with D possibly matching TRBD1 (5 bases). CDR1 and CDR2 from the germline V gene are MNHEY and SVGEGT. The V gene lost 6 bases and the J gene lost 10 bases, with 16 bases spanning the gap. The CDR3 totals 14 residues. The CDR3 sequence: CASRLAGGRSPLHF. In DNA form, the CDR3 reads TGTGCCAGCAGACTAGCGGGGGGACGGTCACCCCTCCACTTT.

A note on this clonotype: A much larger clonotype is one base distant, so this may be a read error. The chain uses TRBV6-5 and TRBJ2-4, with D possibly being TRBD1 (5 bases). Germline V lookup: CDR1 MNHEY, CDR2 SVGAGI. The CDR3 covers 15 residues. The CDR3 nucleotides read TGTGCCAGCAGACTTAGACAGAACGCCAAAAACATTCAGCACTTC. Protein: CASRLRQNAKNIQHF.

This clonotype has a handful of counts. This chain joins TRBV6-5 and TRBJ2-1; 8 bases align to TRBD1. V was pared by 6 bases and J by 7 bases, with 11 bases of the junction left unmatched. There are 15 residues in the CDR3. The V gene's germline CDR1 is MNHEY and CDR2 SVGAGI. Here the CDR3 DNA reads TGTGCCAGCAGCCCCGTCCAGGGGGCTAATAATGAGCAGTTCTTC. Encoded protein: CASSPVQGANNEQFF.

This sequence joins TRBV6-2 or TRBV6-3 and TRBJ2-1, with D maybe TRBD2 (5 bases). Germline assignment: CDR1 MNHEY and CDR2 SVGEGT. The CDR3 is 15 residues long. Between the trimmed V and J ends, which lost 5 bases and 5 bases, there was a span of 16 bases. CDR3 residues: CASSPGNPRNNEQFF. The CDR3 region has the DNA TGTGCCAGCAGTCCCGGGAACCCTCGAAACAATGAGCAGTTCTTC.

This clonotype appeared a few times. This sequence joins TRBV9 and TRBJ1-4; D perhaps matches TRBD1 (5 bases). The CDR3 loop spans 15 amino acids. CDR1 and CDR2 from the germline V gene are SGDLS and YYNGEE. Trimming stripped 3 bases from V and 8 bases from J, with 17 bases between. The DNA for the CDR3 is TGTGCCAGCAGCGATGGTGGGGGTGGTGGCGAAAAACTGTTTTTT. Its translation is CASSDGGGGGEKLFF.

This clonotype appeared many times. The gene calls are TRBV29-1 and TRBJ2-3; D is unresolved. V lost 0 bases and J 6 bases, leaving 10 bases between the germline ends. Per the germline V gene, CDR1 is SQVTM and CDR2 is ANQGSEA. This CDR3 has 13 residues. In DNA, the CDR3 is TGCAGCGTTGAAGATAGACGATGGGATACGCAGTATTTT. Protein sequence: CSVEDRRWDTQYF.

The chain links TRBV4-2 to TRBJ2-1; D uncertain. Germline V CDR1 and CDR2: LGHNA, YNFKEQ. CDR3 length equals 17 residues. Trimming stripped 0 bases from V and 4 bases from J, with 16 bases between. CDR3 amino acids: CASSQDRAGSSYNEQFF. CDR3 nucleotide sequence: TGTGCCAGCAGCCAAGATCGGGCAGGATCATCATACAATGAGCAGTTCTTC.

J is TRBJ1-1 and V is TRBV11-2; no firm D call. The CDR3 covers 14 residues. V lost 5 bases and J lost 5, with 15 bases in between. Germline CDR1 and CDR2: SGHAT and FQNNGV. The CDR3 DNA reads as TGTGCCAGCAGCATAGGTTTCTGCGGTACTGAAGCTTTCTTT. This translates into CASSIGFCGTEAFF.

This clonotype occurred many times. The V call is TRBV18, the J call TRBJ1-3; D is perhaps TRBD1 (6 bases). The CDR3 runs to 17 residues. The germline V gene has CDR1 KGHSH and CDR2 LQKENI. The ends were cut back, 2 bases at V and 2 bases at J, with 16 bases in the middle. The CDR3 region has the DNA TGTGCCAGCTCACCAACGACAGGCCACGGTACTGGAAACACCATATATTTT. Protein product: CASSPTTGHGTGNTIYF.

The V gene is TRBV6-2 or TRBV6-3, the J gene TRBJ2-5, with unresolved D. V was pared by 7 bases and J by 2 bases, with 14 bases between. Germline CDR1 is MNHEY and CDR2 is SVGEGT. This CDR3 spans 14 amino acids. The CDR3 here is CASKRHPRQETQYF. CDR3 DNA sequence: TGTGCCAGCAAACGACACCCCCGGCAAGAGACCCAGTACTTC.

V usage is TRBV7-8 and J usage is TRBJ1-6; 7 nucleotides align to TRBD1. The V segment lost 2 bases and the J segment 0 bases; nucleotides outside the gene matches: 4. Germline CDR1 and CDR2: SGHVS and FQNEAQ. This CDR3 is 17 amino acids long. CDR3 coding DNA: TGTGCCAGCAGCTTACGACAGGGATCCTCCTATAATTCACCCCTCCACTTT. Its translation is CASSLRQGSSYNSPLHF.